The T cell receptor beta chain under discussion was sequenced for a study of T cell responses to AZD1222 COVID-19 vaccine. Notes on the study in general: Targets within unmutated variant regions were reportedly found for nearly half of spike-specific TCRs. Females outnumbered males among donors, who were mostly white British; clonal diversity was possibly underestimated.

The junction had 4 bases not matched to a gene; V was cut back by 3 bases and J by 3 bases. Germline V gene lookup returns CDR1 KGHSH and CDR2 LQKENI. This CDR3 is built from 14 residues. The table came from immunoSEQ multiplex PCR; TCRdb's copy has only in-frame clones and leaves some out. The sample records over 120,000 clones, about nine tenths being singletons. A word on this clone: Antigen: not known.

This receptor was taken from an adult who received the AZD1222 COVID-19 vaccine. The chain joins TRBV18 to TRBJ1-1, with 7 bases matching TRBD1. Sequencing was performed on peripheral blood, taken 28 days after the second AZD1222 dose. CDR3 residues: CASSPADRDTEAFF. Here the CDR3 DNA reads TGTGCCAGCTCACCGGCCGACAGGGACACTGAAGCTTTCTTT.